This is a list of T cell receptor beta chains from one sample in a study of regulatory T cells in long-lasting Graves disease. Each CDR3 protein is one row after TCRdb ran MiXCR on the multiplex PCR reads. Of 350,000 to 500,000 distinct CDR3 sequences in the sample, roughly 17% were seen once. This sample was also put to use in a study of T cells in Graves' hyperthyroidism and ophthalmopathy.

The sequencing used peripheral blood mononuclear cells (PBMCs), collected at new diagnosis, from a patient treated with antithyroid drugs. The receptors here all came from a woman between 18 and 29 years old with Graves disease. Each CDR3 is given with its conserved first and last residue. Fields, in order: clone size, D gene, V gene, J gene, CDR3 DNA, CDR3 protein. D genes are given only for firm matches. Rows give clone size only sometimes, using once, few, many, or a class for an expanded clone.

clone size: -; D gene: -; V gene: TRBV29-1; J gene: TRBJ2-2; CDR3 DNA: TGCAGCGTAGAGACATACGGGGAGCTGTTTTTT; CDR3 protein: CSVETYGELFF
clone size: -; D gene: -; V gene: TRBV27; J gene: TRBJ1-2; CDR3 DNA: TGTGCCAGCAGTTCCCACTTCATCGATGGCTACACCTTC; CDR3 protein: CASSSHFIDGYTF
clone size: many; D gene: TRBD2; V gene: TRBV6-5; J gene: TRBJ2-7; CDR3 DNA: TGTGCCAGCAGTTACTTGGCGGGAGCCAACGAGCAGTACTTC; CDR3 protein: CASSYLAGANEQYF
clone size: once; D gene: -; V gene: TRBV5-1; J gene: TRBJ2-4; CDR3 DNA: TGCGCCAGCAGTGAGGCCGACAGGAAAAACATTCAGTACTTC; CDR3 protein: CASSEADRKNIQYF
clone size: -; D gene: TRBD2; V gene: TRBV6-1; J gene: TRBJ2-1; CDR3 DNA: TGTGCCAGCAGTGAGGACCATTGGACTAGCGGGGGATACAATGAGCAGTTCTTC; CDR3 protein: CASSEDHWTSGGYNEQFF
clone size: -; D gene: TRBD1; V gene: TRBV24-1; J gene: TRBJ2-1; CDR3 DNA: TGTGCCACCAGTGATTTGAGGCAGGGGGCAGTCAATGAGCAGTTCTTC; CDR3 protein: CATSDLRQGAVNEQFF
clone size: few; D gene: -; V gene: TRBV30; J gene: TRBJ1-2; CDR3 DNA: TGTGCCTGGAGTGTAACCCAAAGCGTAGGCTACACCTTC; CDR3 protein: CAWSVTQSVGYTF
clone size: many; D gene: -; V gene: TRBV28; J gene: TRBJ1-2; CDR3 DNA: TGTGCCAGCAGTTTGGCGAGATACTATGGCTACACCTTC; CDR3 protein: CASSLARYYGYTF
clone size: -; D gene: TRBD1; V gene: TRBV4-1; J gene: TRBJ2-3; CDR3 DNA: TGTGCCAGCAGCCAACCGACAGGGAACACAGATACGCAGTATTTT; CDR3 protein: CASSQPTGNTDTQYF
clone size: many; D gene: -; V gene: TRBV3-1; J gene: TRBJ1-6; CDR3 DNA: TGTGCCAGCAGCCGAAGCCCATCAGATTCACCCCTCCACTTT; CDR3 protein: CASSRSPSDSPLHF
clone size: few; D gene: -; V gene: TRBV18; J gene: TRBJ1-5; CDR3 DNA: TGTGCCAGCTCACGGGAGTGGGGAGAGCCCCAGCATTTT; CDR3 protein: CASSREWGEPQHF
clone size: few; D gene: -; V gene: TRBV19; J gene: TRBJ2-7; CDR3 DNA: TGTGCCAGTGCGACGGAAACCTCCAACGAGCAGTACTTC; CDR3 protein: CASATETSNEQYF
clone size: few; D gene: TRBD2; V gene: TRBV7-6; J gene: TRBJ2-1; CDR3 DNA: TGTGCCAGCAGCTTGGGTAGCGGGAGGGTCTATGAGCAGTTCTTC; CDR3 protein: CASSLGSGRVYEQFF
clone size: many; D gene: -; V gene: TRBV7-9; J gene: TRBJ1-2; CDR3 DNA: TGTGCCAGCAGCATCGGGACTGCTGGCTACACCTTC; CDR3 protein: CASSIGTAGYTF
clone size: -; D gene: -; V gene: TRBV13; J gene: TRBJ2-1; CDR3 DNA: TGTGCCAGCAGCTTTACTAGTTCCGATGAGCAGTTCTTC; CDR3 protein: CASSFTSSDEQFF
clone size: many; D gene: -; V gene: TRBV12-3/TRBV12-4; J gene: TRBJ1-1; CDR3 DNA: TGTGCCAGCGGCTTCAGGGCCGGCCCGACCTTGAACACTGAAGCTTTCTTT; CDR3 protein: CASGFRAGPTLNTEAFF
clone size: few; D gene: TRBD2; V gene: TRBV5-1; J gene: TRBJ2-7; CDR3 DNA: TGCGCCAGCTGCCGGGACTATACCTACGAGCAGTACTTC; CDR3 protein: CASCRDYTYEQYF
clone size: -; D gene: -; V gene: TRBV7-3; J gene: TRBJ1-3; CDR3 DNA: TGTGCCAGCAGTTCGGACACTGGAAACACCATATATTTT; CDR3 protein: CASSSDTGNTIYF
clone size: many; D gene: -; V gene: TRBV12-3/TRBV12-4; J gene: TRBJ2-3; CDR3 DNA: TGTGCCAGCAGCCCGACTTCGACAGATACGCAGTATTTT; CDR3 protein: CASSPTSTDTQYF
clone size: many; D gene: TRBD2; V gene: TRBV10-3; J gene: TRBJ2-2; CDR3 DNA: TGTGCCATGGGGGACCTAGCGGGCACCGGGGAGCTGTTTTTT; CDR3 protein: CAMGDLAGTGELFF
clone size: many; D gene: TRBD2; V gene: TRBV28; J gene: TRBJ2-1; CDR3 DNA: TGTGCCAGCAGTTTAAGGTTTTGGGGCCTAGCGGTCCTCCAGAATGAGCAGTTCTTC; CDR3 protein: CASSLRFWGLAVLQNEQFF
clone size: -; D gene: TRBD2; V gene: TRBV13; J gene: TRBJ2-1; CDR3 DNA: TGTGCCAGCAGCTTTCTCGGGACTAGCGGGCTCAATGAGCAGTTCTTC; CDR3 protein: CASSFLGTSGLNEQFF
clone size: many; D gene: -; V gene: TRBV20-1; J gene: TRBJ2-7; CDR3 DNA: TGCAGTGCTAAAGACGGAACCTACGAGCAGTACTTC; CDR3 protein: CSAKDGTYEQYF
clone size: many; D gene: TRBD2; V gene: TRBV20-1; J gene: TRBJ2-5; CDR3 DNA: TGCAGTGCTAGAGATGAATTCGGAGTAGCGGGAGGGCGGGTGCGCGAGACCCAGTACTTC; CDR3 protein: CSARDEFGVAGGRVRETQYF
clone size: -; D gene: -; V gene: TRBV7-9; J gene: TRBJ2-5; CDR3 DNA: TGTGCCAGCAGCGGAGGGGGTGGGCAGGGTACGGAGACCCAGTACTTC; CDR3 protein: CASSGGGGQGTETQYF
clone size: many; D gene: TRBD2; V gene: TRBV11-2; J gene: TRBJ2-7; CDR3 DNA: TGTGCCAGCAGCTTAGATCCCAGCGGGAGCTCCTACGAGCAGTACTTC; CDR3 protein: CASSLDPSGSSYEQYF
clone size: few; D gene: -; V gene: TRBV6-1; J gene: TRBJ2-6; CDR3 DNA: TGTGCCAGCAGCTCCCCTACCTCGCGGCTCGACTCTGGGGCCAACGTCCTGACTTTC; CDR3 protein: CASSSPTSRLDSGANVLTF
clone size: -; D gene: -; V gene: TRBV7-6; J gene: TRBJ2-7; CDR3 DNA: TGTGCCAGCGGCGCGGATGTGATCTCCTACGAGCAGTACTTC; CDR3 protein: CASGADVISYEQYF
clone size: few; D gene: TRBD2; V gene: TRBV28; J gene: TRBJ2-3; CDR3 DNA: TGTGCCAGCAGTTCCCAGGGACTAGCGGGGAGCACAGATACGCAGTATTTT; CDR3 protein: CASSSQGLAGSTDTQYF
clone size: few; D gene: TRBD1; V gene: TRBV9; J gene: TRBJ1-6; CDR3 DNA: TGTGCCAGCAGCACAACGCCGACAGGGGTACGCTCACCCCTCCACTTT; CDR3 protein: CASSTTPTGVRSPLHF
clone size: many; D gene: TRBD2; V gene: TRBV6-2/TRBV6-3; J gene: TRBJ2-5; CDR3 DNA: TGTGCCAGCAGCCTTAGCGGGAGTTTCGGAGAGACCCAGTACTTC; CDR3 protein: CASSLSGSFGETQYF
clone size: many; D gene: TRBD2; V gene: TRBV20-1; J gene: TRBJ2-5; CDR3 DNA: TGCAGTGCAGCTACCGGGGGGGTACAAGAGACCCAGTACTTC; CDR3 protein: CSAATGGVQETQYF
clone size: -; D gene: TRBD2; V gene: TRBV7-6; J gene: TRBJ2-1; CDR3 DNA: TGTGCCAGCAGCCTTTTAGGAGCGGGAGGGCCCAATGAGCAGTTCTTC; CDR3 protein: CASSLLGAGGPNEQFF
clone size: few; D gene: -; V gene: TRBV30; J gene: TRBJ1-5; CDR3 DNA: TGTGCCTGGAGTGTAAGCAGTGTGGGGAATCAGCCCCAGCATTTT; CDR3 protein: CAWSVSSVGNQPQHF
clone size: -; D gene: TRBD2; V gene: TRBV6-2/TRBV6-3; J gene: TRBJ2-3; CDR3 DNA: TGTGCCAGCAGTTCCGGGACTAGGGGGAATACGCAGTATTTT; CDR3 protein: CASSSGTRGNTQYF
clone size: many; D gene: -; V gene: TRBV11-2; J gene: TRBJ2-4; CDR3 DNA: TGTGCCAGCAGCTTATGGACCTCGGGGCTAGCCAAAAACATTCAGTACTTC; CDR3 protein: CASSLWTSGLAKNIQYF
clone size: -; D gene: TRBD1; V gene: TRBV6-2/TRBV6-3; J gene: TRBJ2-7; CDR3 DNA: TGTGCCAGCGGGTCCGGGACAGGTTACGAGCAGTACTTC; CDR3 protein: CASGSGTGYEQYF
clone size: many; D gene: -; V gene: TRBV28; J gene: TRBJ1-5; CDR3 DNA: TGTGCCAGCAGTACGACAGATCAGCCCCAGCATTTT; CDR3 protein: CASSTTDQPQHF
clone size: -; D gene: -; V gene: TRBV20-1; J gene: TRBJ1-1; CDR3 DNA: TGCAGTGCTAGAGATCCGAGGTGGAGCACTGAAGCTTTCTTT; CDR3 protein: CSARDPRWSTEAFF
clone size: -; D gene: -; V gene: TRBV24-1; J gene: TRBJ1-1; CDR3 DNA: TGTGCCACCAGTAGCGGACTGAACACTGAAGCTTTCTTT; CDR3 protein: CATSSGLNTEAFF
clone size: few; D gene: TRBD1; V gene: TRBV7-9; J gene: TRBJ2-7; CDR3 DNA: TGTGCCAGCAGCTTATCAGCCGGGACAGGGGAATACGAGCAGTACTTC; CDR3 protein: CASSLSAGTGEYEQYF
clone size: many; D gene: -; V gene: TRBV6-1; J gene: TRBJ2-1; CDR3 DNA: TGTGCCAGCCCCCCAATAGGGGGGCGGGGGGAGCAGTTCTTC; CDR3 protein: CASPPIGGRGEQFF
clone size: many; D gene: -; V gene: TRBV5-1; J gene: TRBJ2-6; CDR3 DNA: TGCGCCAGCAGCTTGGTACAGGCTGGGGCCAACGTCCTGACTTTC; CDR3 protein: CASSLVQAGANVLTF
clone size: few; D gene: -; V gene: TRBV11-3; J gene: TRBJ1-2; CDR3 DNA: TGTGCCAGCAGCCCCTCCGGAGCGGGCTACGGCTACACCTTC; CDR3 protein: CASSPSGAGYGYTF
clone size: many; D gene: -; V gene: TRBV20-1; J gene: TRBJ1-1; CDR3 DNA: TGCAGTGCTCGCGGTGGACAGATGAACACTGAAGCTTTCTTT; CDR3 protein: CSARGGQMNTEAFF
clone size: many; D gene: -; V gene: TRBV7-2; J gene: TRBJ2-5; CDR3 DNA: TGTGCCAGCAGCAGGGGGACGAGTAGCGGACAAGAGACCCAGTACTTC; CDR3 protein: CASSRGTSSGQETQYF
clone size: -; D gene: -; V gene: TRBV20-1; J gene: TRBJ2-1; CDR3 DNA: TGCAGTGCTAGAGGGGGGACTTCTTTTGGGCAGTTCTTC; CDR3 protein: CSARGGTSFGQFF
clone size: many; D gene: TRBD2; V gene: TRBV6-2/TRBV6-3; J gene: TRBJ2-7; CDR3 DNA: TGTGCCAGCAGTTACAACGGGAGGATCGACGAGCAGTACTTC; CDR3 protein: CASSYNGRIDEQYF
clone size: few; D gene: -; V gene: TRBV30; J gene: TRBJ2-3; CDR3 DNA: TGTGCCTGGAGACACTCAGGCCCAGATACGCAGTATTTT; CDR3 protein: CAWRHSGPDTQYF
clone size: many; D gene: -; V gene: TRBV7-2; J gene: TRBJ2-5; CDR3 DNA: TGTGCCAGCAGCTCTCCGGGACCAGGGGAGACCCAGTACTTC; CDR3 protein: CASSSPGPGETQYF
clone size: many; D gene: -; V gene: TRBV29-1; J gene: TRBJ2-1; CDR3 DNA: TGCAGCGTTGTGGGGATGGGCTCCTACAATGAGCAGTTCTTC; CDR3 protein: CSVVGMGSYNEQFF
clone size: few; D gene: TRBD2; V gene: TRBV19; J gene: TRBJ2-2; CDR3 DNA: TGTGCCAGTAGTTCCCTACAGCGGGACGTCGGGGAGCTGTTTTTT; CDR3 protein: CASSSLQRDVGELFF
clone size: -; D gene: TRBD1; V gene: TRBV20-1; J gene: TRBJ2-7; CDR3 DNA: TGCAGTGCTTCTGAGACAGGGCTATCCTACGAGCAGTACTTC; CDR3 protein: CSASETGLSYEQYF
clone size: many; D gene: -; V gene: TRBV5-4; J gene: TRBJ1-1; CDR3 DNA: TGTGCCAGCAGCTTGGAGCAGGTCATGAACACTGAAGCTTTCTTT; CDR3 protein: CASSLEQVMNTEAFF
clone size: many; D gene: -; V gene: TRBV20-1; J gene: TRBJ1-5; CDR3 DNA: TGCAGTGCTAGAGGTGGGGCAGGGAAGTATTATCAGCCCCAGCATTTT; CDR3 protein: CSARGGAGKYYQPQHF
clone size: few; D gene: -; V gene: TRBV6-4; J gene: TRBJ2-3; CDR3 DNA: TGTGCCAGCAGTGAAGGATCGTCAGATACGCAGTATTTT; CDR3 protein: CASSEGSSDTQYF
clone size: -; D gene: TRBD2; V gene: TRBV7-9; J gene: TRBJ2-1; CDR3 DNA: TGTGCCAGCAGCTCCAGCCGGGGGGGGACTAGCGGGAAAATACCGAATTACAATGAGCAGTTCTTC; CDR3 protein: CASSSSRGGTSGKIPNYNEQFF
clone size: few; D gene: -; V gene: TRBV4-1; J gene: TRBJ1-1; CDR3 DNA: TGCGCCAGCAGCCAAGAAAGGGGGGGGCCTCCCTCTGGAGCTTTCTTT; CDR3 protein: CASSQERGGPPSGAFF
clone size: -; D gene: TRBD1; V gene: TRBV9; J gene: TRBJ1-1; CDR3 DNA: TGTGCCAGCAGCGTAGGAGACAGGGCATTCACTGAAGCTTTCTTT; CDR3 protein: CASSVGDRAFTEAFF
clone size: few; D gene: TRBD2; V gene: TRBV10-3; J gene: TRBJ2-1; CDR3 DNA: TGTGCCATCAGGGACAAACTGGCGGGAGGGTCTGGCAATGAGCAGTTCTTC; CDR3 protein: CAIRDKLAGGSGNEQFF